This T cell receptor (beta chain) was identified in a study of cytotoxic CD8 clonotypes in ibrutinib-treated CLL. Study at large: The patients comprised roughly 10 relapsed/refractory and around 14 treatment-naive cases, around 17 IGHV unmutated. A mean of about 240,000 productive templates and about 88,000 productive rearrangements was obtained per sample.

TCR beta libraries used around 2 micrograms of genomic DNA from cryopreserved PBMCs. TCRdb's table, derived via immunoSEQ multiplex PCR, lists solely in-frame clones and lacks some. The sample gives some 160,000 clones, more than 75% of which show up once; under 2.5% is in the top ten. Germline-derived CDR1 and CDR2 are SGHTA and FQGNSA. The trim removed 1 base at V and 0 bases at J, leaving 5 bases unmatched. The CDR3 extends over 16 amino acids. In this sample, this clone turned up a few times. The rearrangement uses TRBV7-2 and TRBJ2-7, with 8 bases that match TRBD2. This clonotype was sampled from a human donor with chronic lymphocytic leukemia. Here the sequenced sample was PBMCs, taken after 12 months of ibrutinib treatment. CDR3 DNA sequence: TGTGCCAGCAGCTTAGAAGCGGGGGTGAGCTCCTACGAGCAGTACTTC. Translation: CASSLEAGVSSYEQYF.